The rows below give T cell receptor beta chains drawn from one sample of a study of T cells in localized non-small cell lung cancer. Method: immunoSEQ multiplex PCR; TCRdb's copy keeps in-frame clones and lacks some. The sample holds some 12,000 clones, more than 75% seen once. The sample in question was peripheral blood, obtained before any cancer treatment. These receptors were obtained from a male donor older than 55 with stage III lung adenocarcinoma. The CDR3 runs from the conserved cysteine through the conserved F or W. The D gene is left open where the match is weak. The size of a clone is reported for some rows only, either as once, few or many, or as a class for expanded clones.

V	D	size	J	CDR3	DNA
TRBV5-1	TRBD1	-	TRBJ2-5	CASSLERQGVETQYF	TGCGCCAGCAGCTTGGAGAGACAGGGAGTGGAGACCCAGTACTTC
TRBV7-2	-	few	TRBJ1-5	CASSMDYRSNQPQHF	TGTGCCAGCAGTATGGATTACCGGAGCAATCAGCCCCAGCATTTT
TRBV7-9	-	-	TRBJ1-5	CASSLDGGRGQPQHF	TGTGCCAGCAGCTTGGACGGGGGAAGGGGTCAGCCCCAGCATTTT
TRBV5-5	TRBD2	-	TRBJ2-1	CASSLGEGSYNEQFF	TGTGCCAGCAGCTTGGGGGAGGGGTCCTACAATGAGCAGTTCTTC
TRBV2	TRBD2	-	TRBJ2-1	CASSATSGRRGEQFF	TGTGCCAGCAGTGCGACTAGCGGGAGACGGGGTGAGCAGTTCTTC
TRBV2	-	-	TRBJ2-4	CASKEFLIRTGKNIQYF	TGTGCCAGCAAAGAATTCTTAATTAGGACGGGGAAAAACATTCAGTACTTC
TRBV7-2	-	-	TRBJ2-7	CASSLSYEQYF	TGTGCCAGCAGCTTAAGCTACGAGCAGTACTTC
TRBV10-3	-	-	TRBJ2-5	CAISERGVQETQYF	TGTGCCATCAGTGAAAGAGGGGTCCAAGAGACCCAGTACTTC
TRBV9	-	-	TRBJ1-1	CASSLPLTGDTEAFF	TGTGCCAGCAGCCTACCACTTACGGGGGACACTGAAGCTTTCTTT
TRBV12-5	TRBD2	-	TRBJ2-7	CASGLARYGRSESGEQYF	TGTGCTAGTGGTTTGGCAAGATACGGGAGGAGCGAATCGGGCGAGCAGTACTTC
TRBV7-9	TRBD1	-	TRBJ2-2	CASSQRQGDTGELFF	TGTGCCAGCAGCCAACGACAGGGGGACACCGGGGAGCTGTTTTTT
TRBV7-2	TRBD2	-	TRBJ2-7	CASSLGGNFLEQYF	TGTGCCAGCAGCTTGGGGGGGAATTTTCTCGAGCAGTACTTC
TRBV2	TRBD1	-	TRBJ1-1	CASSGRDRGLLNTEAFF	TGTGCCAGCAGTGGCCGGGACAGGGGCTTGTTGAACACTGAAGCTTTCTTT
TRBV9	-	-	TRBJ1-1	CASSLAGNTEAFF	TGTGCCAGCAGCCTAGCCGGGAACACTGAAGCTTTCTTT
TRBV5-1	-	-	TRBJ2-7	CASTPTFRTAYEQYF	TGCGCCAGCACCCCTACCTTCAGGACCGCCTACGAGCAGTACTTC
TRBV10-3	TRBD1	few	TRBJ1-3	CASKGAGGPSGNTIYF	TGTGCCAGCAAGGGGGCAGGGGGCCCCTCTGGAAACACCATATATTTT
TRBV27	TRBD2	once	TRBJ2-3	CASSFPGASGRARTQYF	TGTGCCAGCAGTTTCCCCGGGGCTAGCGGGAGGGCTCGGACGCAGTATTTT
TRBV5-1	TRBD1	-	TRBJ2-7	CASSPGYRTGGSYEQYF	TGCGCCAGCAGCCCTGGCTATCGAACAGGGGGCTCCTACGAGCAGTACTTC
TRBV19	TRBD1	-	TRBJ1-5	CASSIKGQASGQPQHF	TGTGCCAGTAGTATAAAGGGACAGGCAAGCGGTCAGCCCCAGCATTTT
TRBV5-1	TRBD2	-	TRBJ2-5	CASSIGLAGGYQETQYF	TGCGCCAGCAGCATCGGACTAGCGGGGGGGTACCAAGAGACCCAGTACTTC
TRBV9	TRBD1	-	TRBJ1-2	CASSVGDRVVYGYTF	TGTGCCAGCAGCGTAGGGGACAGGGTTGTTTATGGCTACACCTTC
TRBV5-4	-	-	TRBJ2-7	CASSDWGREVDEQYF	TGTGCCAGCAGCGATTGGGGCAGGGAGGTGGACGAGCAGTACTTC
TRBV9	-	once	TRBJ1-3	CASSVVSAGNTIYF	TGTGCCAGCAGCGTAGTCAGCGCTGGAAACACCATATATTTT
TRBV11-3	-	-	TRBJ2-6	CASSPRGVSGANVLTF	TGTGCCAGCAGCCCGAGGGGAGTCTCTGGGGCCAACGTCCTGACTTTC
TRBV21-1	-	large	TRBJ1-4	CASSDQGAVEKLFF	TGTGCCAGCAGCGACCAGGGAGCGGTGGAAAAACTGTTTTTT